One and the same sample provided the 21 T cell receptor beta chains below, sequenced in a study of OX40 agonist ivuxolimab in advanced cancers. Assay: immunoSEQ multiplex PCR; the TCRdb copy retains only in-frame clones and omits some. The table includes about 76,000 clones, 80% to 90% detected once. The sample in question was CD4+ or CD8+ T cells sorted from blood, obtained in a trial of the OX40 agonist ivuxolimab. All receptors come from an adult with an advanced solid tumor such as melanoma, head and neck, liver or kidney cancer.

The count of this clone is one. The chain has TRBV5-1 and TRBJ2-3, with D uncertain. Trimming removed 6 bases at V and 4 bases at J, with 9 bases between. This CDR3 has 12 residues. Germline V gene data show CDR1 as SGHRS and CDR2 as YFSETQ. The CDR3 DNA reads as TGCGCCAGCATGCTCTTCCCAGATACGCAGTATTTT. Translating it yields CASMLFPDTQYF. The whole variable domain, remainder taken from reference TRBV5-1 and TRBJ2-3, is KAGVTQTPRYLIKTRGQQVTLSCSPISGHRSVSWYQQTPGQGLQFLFEYFSETQRNKGNFPGRFSGRQFSNSRSEMNVSTLELGDSALYLCASMLFPDTQYFGPGTRLTVL.

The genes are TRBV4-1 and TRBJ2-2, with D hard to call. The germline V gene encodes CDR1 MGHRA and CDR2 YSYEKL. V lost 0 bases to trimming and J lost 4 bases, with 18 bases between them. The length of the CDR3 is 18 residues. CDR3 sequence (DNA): TGCGCCAGCAGCCAAGAGGTACTCACGAGCGCTTCCACCGGGGAGCTGTTTTTT. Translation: CASSQEVLTSASTGELFF.

The CDR3 reads CASSPRTGESEAFF. In DNA, the CDR3 is TGTGCCAGTAGTCCTAGGACAGGCGAGAGTGAAGCTTTCTTT. The chain links TRBV19 to TRBJ1-1; TRBD1 agrees at 7 bases. CDR1 and CDR2 (germline): LNHDA, SQIVND (reference sequence). This CDR3 spans 14 amino acids. V gave up 5 bases and J gave up 7 bases; unmatched junction bases: 10.

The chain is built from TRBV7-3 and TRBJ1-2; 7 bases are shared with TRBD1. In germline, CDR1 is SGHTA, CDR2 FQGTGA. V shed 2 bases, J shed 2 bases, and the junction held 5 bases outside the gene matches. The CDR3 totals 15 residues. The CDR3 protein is CASSLSGTANYGYTF. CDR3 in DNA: TGTGCCAGCAGCTTATCCGGGACAGCCAACTATGGCTACACCTTC. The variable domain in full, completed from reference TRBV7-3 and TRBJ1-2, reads GAGVSQTPSNKVTEKGKYVELRCDPISGHTALYWYRQSLGQGPEFLIYFQGTGAADDSGLPNDRFFAVRPEGSVSTLKIQRTERGDSAVYLCASSLSGTANYGYTFGSGTRLTVV.

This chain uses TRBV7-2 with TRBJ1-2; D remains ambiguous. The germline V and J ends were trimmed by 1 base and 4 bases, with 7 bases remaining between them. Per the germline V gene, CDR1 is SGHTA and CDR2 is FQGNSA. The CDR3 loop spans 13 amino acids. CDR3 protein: CASSLGKGYGYTF. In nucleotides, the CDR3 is TGTGCCAGCAGCTTAGGGAAGGGCTATGGCTACACCTTC.

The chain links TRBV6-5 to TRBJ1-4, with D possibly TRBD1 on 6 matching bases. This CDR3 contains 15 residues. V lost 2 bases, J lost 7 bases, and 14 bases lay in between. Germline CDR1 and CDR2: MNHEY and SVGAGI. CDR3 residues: CASSYMGADGEKLFF. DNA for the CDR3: TGTGCCAGCAGTTACATGGGGGCGGATGGTGAAAAACTGTTTTTT.

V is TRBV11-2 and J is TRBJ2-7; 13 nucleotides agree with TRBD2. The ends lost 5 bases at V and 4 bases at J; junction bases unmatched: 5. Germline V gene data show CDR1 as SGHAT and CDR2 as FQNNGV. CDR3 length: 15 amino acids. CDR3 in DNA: TGTGCCAGCAGCCTCGGGACTAGCGGGACGTACGAGCAGTACTTC. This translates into CASSLGTSGTYEQYF.

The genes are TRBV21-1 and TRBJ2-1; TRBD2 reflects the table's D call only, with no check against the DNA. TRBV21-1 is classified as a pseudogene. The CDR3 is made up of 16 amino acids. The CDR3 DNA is TGTGCCAGCAGCAATCTAGGCGGCTATTCCTACAATGAGCAGTTCTTC. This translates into CASSNLGGYSYNEQFF.

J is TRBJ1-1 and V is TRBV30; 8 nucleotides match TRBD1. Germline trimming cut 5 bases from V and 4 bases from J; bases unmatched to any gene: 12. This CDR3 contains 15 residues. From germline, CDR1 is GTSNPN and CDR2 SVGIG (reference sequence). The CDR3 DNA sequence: TGTGCCTGGGCCACCGTCAGGGGGCTGGGCACTGAAGCTTTCTTT. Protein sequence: CAWATVRGLGTEAFF. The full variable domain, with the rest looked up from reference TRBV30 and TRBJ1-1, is SQTIHQWPATLVQPVGSPLSLECTVEGTSNPNLYWYRQAAGRGLQLLFYSVGIGQISSEVPQNLSASRPQDRQFILSSKKLLLSDSGFYLCAWATVRGLGTEAFFGQGTRLTVV.

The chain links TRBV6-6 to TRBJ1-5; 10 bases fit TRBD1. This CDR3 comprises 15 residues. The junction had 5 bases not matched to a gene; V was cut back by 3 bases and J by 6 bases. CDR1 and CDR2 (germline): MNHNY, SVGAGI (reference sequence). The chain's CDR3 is CASSYGGQGSQPQHF. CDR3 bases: TGTGCCAGCAGTTATGGGGGACAGGGGAGTCAGCCCCAGCATTTT.

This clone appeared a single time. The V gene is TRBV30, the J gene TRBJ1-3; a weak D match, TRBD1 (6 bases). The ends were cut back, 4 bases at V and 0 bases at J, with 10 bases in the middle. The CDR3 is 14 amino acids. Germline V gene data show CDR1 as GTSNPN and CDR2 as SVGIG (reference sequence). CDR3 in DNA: TGTGCCTGGACTGACAGGAGCTCTGGAAACACCATATATTTT. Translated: CAWTDRSSGNTIYF.

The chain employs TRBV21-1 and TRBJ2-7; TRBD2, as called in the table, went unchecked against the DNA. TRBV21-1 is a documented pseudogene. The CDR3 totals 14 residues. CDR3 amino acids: CASSNSGGTTEQYF. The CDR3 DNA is TGTGCCAGCAGCAATAGCGGGGGGACGACCGAGCAGTACTTC.

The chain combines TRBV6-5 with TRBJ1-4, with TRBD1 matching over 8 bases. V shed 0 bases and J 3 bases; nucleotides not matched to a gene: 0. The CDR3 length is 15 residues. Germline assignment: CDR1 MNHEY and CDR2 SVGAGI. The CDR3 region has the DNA TGTGCCAGCAGTTACTCACAGGGGGCTAATGAAAAACTGTTTTTT. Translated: CASSYSQGANEKLFF.

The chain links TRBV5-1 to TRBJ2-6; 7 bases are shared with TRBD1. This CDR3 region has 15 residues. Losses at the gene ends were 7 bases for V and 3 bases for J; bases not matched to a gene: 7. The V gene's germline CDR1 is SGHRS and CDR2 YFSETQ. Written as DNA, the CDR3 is TGCGCCAGCTCCTCACAGGGGTATGGGGCCAACGTCCTGACTTTC. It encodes CASSSQGYGANVLTF.

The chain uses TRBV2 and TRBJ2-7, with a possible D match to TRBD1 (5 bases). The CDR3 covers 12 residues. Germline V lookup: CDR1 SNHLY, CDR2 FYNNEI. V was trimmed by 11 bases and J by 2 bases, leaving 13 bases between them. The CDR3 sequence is CASKGLPYEQYF. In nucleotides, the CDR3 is TGTGCCTCAAAGGGGTTACCCTACGAGCAGTACTTC.

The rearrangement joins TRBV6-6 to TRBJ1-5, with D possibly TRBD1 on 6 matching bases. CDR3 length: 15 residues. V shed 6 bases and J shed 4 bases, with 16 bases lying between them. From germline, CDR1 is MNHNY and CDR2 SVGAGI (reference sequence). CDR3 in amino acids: CASSPSGAGNQPQHF. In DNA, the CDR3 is TGTGCCAGCAGCCCCTCAGGGGCAGGTAATCAGCCCCAGCATTTT.

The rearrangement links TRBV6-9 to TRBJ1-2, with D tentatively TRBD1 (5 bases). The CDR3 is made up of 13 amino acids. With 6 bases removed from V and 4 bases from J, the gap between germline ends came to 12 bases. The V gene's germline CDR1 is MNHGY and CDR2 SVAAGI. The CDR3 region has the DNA TGTGCCAGCAGGCCGGGACCCTCCTATGGCTACACCTTC. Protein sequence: CASRPGPSYGYTF.

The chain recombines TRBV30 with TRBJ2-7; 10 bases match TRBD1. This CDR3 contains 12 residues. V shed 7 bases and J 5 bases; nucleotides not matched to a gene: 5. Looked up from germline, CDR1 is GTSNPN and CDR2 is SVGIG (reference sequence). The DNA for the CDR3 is TGTGCCTCCCCAGACAGGGGGCACGAGCAGTACTTC. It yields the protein CASPDRGHEQYF.

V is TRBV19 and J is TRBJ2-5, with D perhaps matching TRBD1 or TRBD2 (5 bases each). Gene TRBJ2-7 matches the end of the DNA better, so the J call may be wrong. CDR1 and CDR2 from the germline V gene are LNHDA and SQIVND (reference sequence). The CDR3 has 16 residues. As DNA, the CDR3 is TGTGCCAGTAGTATGCGGCCGGGGCGAAGTTCCTACGAGCAGTACTTC. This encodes CASSMRPGRSSYEQYF.

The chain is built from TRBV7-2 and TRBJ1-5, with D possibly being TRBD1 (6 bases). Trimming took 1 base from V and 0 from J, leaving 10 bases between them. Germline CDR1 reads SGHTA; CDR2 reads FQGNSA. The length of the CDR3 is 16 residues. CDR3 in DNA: TGTGCCAGCAGCTTAGAGGGGGGGAATAGCAATCAGCCCCAGCATTTT. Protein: CASSLEGGNSNQPQHF.

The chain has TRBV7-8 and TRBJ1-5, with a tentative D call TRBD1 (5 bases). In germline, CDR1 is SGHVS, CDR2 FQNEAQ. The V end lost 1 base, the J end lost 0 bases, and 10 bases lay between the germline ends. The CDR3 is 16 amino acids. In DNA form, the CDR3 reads TGTGCCAGCAGCTTAGATTGGGGACCTAGCAATCAGCCCCAGCATTTT. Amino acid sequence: CASSLDWGPSNQPQHF. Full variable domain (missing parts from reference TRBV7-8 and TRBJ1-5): GAGVSQSPRYKVAKRGQDVALRCDPISGHVSLFWYQQALGQGPEFLTYFQNEAQLDKSGLPSDRFFAERPEGSVSTLKIQRTQQEDSAVYLCASSLDWGPSNQPQHFGDGTRLSIL.